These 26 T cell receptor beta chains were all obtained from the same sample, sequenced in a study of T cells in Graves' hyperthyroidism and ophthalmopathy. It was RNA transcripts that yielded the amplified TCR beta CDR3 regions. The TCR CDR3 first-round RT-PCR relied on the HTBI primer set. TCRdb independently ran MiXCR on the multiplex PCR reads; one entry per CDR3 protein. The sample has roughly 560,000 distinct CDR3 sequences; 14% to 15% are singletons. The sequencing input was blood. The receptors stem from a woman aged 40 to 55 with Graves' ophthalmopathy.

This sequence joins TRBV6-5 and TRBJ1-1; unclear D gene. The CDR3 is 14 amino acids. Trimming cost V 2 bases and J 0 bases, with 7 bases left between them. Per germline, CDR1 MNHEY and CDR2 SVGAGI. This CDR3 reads CASSYAQLNTEAFF. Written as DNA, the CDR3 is TGTGCCAGCAGTTACGCACAACTGAACACTGAAGCTTTCTTT.

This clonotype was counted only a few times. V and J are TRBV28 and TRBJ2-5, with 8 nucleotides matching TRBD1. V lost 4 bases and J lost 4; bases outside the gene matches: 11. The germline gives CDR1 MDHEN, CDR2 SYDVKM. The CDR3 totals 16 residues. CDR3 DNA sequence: TGTGCCAGCAGTTCCGGGACAGGTCTCGCCGGAGAGACCCAGTACTTC. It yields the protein CASSSGTGLAGETQYF.

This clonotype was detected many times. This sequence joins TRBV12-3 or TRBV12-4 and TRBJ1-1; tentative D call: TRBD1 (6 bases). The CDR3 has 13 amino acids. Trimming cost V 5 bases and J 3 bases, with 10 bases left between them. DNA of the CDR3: TGTGCCAGCAGTCCCGGGACATACACTGAAGCTTTCTTT. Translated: CASSPGTYTEAFF.

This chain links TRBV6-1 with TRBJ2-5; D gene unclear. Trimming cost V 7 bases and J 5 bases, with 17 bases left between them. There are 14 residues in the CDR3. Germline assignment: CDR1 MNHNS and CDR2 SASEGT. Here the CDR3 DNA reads TGTGCCAGCACCCTCCCGGGTCGCCGGGAGACCCAGTACTTC. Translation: CASTLPGRRETQYF.

This CDR3 is CASSQGLAGVGEQYF. In DNA form, the CDR3 reads TGCGCCAGCAGCCAGGGACTAGCGGGAGTAGGCGAGCAGTACTTC. The chain links TRBV4-1 to TRBJ2-7, with 14 bases that match TRBD2. CDR1 MGHRA and CDR2 YSYEKL come from the germline V gene. V trimming: 3 bases; J trimming: 6 bases; junction bases outside the gene matches: 4. The length of the CDR3 is 15 residues.

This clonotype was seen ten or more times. CDR3 bases: TGTGCCACCAGTGACTCCGGGACAGGGGAGACCCAGTACTTC. Protein product: CATSDSGTGETQYF. The chain combines TRBV24-1 with TRBJ2-5; 9 bases line up with TRBD1. This CDR3 has 14 residues. Germline CDR1 KGHDR, CDR2 SFDVKD. With 4 bases clipped from V and 5 bases from J, the junction kept 4 bases outside the gene matches.

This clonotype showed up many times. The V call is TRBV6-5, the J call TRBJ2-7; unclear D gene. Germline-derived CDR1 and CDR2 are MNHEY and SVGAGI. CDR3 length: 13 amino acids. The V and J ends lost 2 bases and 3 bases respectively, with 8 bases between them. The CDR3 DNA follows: TGTGCCAGCAGTTACGCCCAGTACTACGAGCAGTACTTC. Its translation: CASSYAQYYEQYF.

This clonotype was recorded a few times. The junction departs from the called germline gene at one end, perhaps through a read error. The CDR3 region has the DNA TGTGCCAGCAGATTAGCGGGAGCCACAGATACGCAGTATTTT. Its protein product is CASRLAGATDTQYF. The chain has TRBV12-3 or TRBV12-4 and TRBJ2-3; 9 bases fit TRBD2. The CDR3 spans 14 residues.

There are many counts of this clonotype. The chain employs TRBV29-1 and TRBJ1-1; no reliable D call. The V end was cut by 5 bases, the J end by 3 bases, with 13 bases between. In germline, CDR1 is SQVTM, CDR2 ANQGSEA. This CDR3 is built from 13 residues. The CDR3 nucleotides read TGCAGCGTTCAGAGCTCGGAATACACTGAAGCTTTCTTT. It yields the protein CSVQSSEYTEAFF.

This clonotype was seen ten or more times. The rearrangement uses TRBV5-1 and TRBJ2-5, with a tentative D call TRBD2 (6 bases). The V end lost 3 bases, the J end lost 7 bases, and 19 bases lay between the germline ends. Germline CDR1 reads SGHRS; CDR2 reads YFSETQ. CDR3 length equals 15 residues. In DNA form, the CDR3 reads TGCGCCAGCAGCTCCGGAGGGGAAGATTTTGGGACCCAGTACTTC. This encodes CASSSGGEDFGTQYF.

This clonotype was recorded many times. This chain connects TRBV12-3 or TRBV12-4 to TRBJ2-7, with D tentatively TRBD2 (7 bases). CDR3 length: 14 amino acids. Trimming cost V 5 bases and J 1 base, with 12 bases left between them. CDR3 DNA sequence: TGTGCCAGCAGTCCAGGGGAGGGGTCCTACGAGCAGTACTTC. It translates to CASSPGEGSYEQYF.

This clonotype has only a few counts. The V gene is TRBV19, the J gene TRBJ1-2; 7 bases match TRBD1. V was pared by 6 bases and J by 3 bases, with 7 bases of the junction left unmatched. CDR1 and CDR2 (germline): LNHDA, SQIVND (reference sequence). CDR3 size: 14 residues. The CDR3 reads CASSTDREHYGYTF. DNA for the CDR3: TGTGCCAGTAGCACCGACAGGGAACACTATGGCTACACCTTC.

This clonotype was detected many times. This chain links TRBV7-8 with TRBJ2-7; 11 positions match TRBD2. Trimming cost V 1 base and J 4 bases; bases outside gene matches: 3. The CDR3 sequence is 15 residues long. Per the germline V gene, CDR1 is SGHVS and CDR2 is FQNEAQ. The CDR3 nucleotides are TGTGCCAGCAGCTTAGAATTAGCGGGAGGGTACGAGCAGTACTTC. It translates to CASSLELAGGYEQYF.

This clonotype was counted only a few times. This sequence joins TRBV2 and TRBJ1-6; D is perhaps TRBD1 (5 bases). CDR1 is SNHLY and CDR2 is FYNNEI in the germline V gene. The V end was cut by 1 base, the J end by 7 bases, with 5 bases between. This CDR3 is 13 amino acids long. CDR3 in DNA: TGTGCCAGCAGTGAAGGGGGCAATTCACCCCTCCACTTT. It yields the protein CASSEGGNSPLHF.

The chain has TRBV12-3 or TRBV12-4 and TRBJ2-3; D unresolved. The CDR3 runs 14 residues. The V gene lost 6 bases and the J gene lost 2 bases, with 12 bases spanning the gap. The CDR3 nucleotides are TGTGCCAGCAGCCTCCCTTCGATCACAGATACGCAGTATTTT. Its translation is CASSLPSITDTQYF.

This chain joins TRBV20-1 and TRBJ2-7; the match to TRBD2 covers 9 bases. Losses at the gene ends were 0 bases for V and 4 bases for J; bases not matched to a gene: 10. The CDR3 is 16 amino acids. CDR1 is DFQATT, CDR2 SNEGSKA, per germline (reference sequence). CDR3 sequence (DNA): TGCAGTGCTAGAGATTCACTAGCGGGCATCCAATACGAGCAGTACTTC. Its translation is CSARDSLAGIQYEQYF.

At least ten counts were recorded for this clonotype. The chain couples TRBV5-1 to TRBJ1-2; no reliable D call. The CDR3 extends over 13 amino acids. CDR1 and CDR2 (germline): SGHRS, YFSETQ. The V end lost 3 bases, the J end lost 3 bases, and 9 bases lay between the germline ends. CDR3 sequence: CASSSGWDYGYTF. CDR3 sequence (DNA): TGCGCCAGCAGCTCCGGCTGGGACTATGGCTACACCTTC.

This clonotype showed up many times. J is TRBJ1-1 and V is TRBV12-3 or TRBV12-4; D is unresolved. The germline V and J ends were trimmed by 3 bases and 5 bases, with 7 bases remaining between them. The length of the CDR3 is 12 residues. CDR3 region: CASSFGKTEAFF. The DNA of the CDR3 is TGTGCCAGCAGTTTCGGTAAGACTGAAGCTTTCTTT.

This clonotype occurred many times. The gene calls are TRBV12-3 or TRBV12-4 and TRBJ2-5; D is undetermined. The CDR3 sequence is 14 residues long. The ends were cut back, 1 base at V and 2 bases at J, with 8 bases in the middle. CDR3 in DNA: TGTGCCAGCAGTTTAGGCGCGTCTCAAGAGACCCAGTACTTC. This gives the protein CASSLGASQETQYF.

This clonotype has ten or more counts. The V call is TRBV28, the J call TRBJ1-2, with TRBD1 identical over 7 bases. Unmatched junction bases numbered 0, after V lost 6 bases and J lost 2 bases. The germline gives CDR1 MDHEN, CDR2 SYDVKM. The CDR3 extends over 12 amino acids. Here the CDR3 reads CASRTGNYGYTF. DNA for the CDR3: TGTGCCAGCAGGACAGGGAACTATGGCTACACCTTC.

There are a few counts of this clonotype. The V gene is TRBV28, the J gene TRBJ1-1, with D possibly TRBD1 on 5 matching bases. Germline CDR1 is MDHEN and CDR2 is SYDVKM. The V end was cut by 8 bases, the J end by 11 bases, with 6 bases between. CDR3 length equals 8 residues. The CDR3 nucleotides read TGTGCCAGCGGGGCGGCTTTCTTT. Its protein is CASGAAFF. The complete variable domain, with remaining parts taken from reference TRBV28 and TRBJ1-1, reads DVKVTQSSRYLVKRTGEKVFLECVQDMDHENMFWYRQDPGLGLRLIYFSYDVKMKEKGDIPEGYSVSREKKERFSLILESASTNQTSMYLCASGAAFFGQGTRLTVV.

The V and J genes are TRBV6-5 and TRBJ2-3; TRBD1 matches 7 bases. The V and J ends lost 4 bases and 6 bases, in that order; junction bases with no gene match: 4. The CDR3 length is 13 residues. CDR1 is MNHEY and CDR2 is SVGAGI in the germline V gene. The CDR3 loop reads CASSSSGGDTQYF. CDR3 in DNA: TGTGCCAGCAGTTCCTCAGGGGGTGATACGCAGTATTTT.

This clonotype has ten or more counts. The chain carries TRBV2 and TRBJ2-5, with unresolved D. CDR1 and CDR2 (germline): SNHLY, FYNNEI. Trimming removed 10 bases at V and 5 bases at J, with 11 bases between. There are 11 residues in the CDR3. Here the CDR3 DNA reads TGTGCCAACTGGGTCTTTGAGACCCAGTACTTC. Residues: CANWVFETQYF. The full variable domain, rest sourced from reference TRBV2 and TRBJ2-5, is EPEVTQTPSHQVTQMGQEVILRCVPISNHLYFYWYRQILGQKVEFLVSFYNNEISEKSEIFDDQFSVERPDGSNFTLKIRSTKLEDSAMYFCANWVFETQYFGPGTRLLVL.

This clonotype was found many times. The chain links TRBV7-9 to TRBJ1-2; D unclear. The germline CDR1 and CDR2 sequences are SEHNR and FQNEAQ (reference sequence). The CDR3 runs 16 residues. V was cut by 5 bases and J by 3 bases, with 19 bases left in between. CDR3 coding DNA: TGTGCCAGCAGCCACAGCCGCGTACTCGGGCACTATGGCTACACCTTC. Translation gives CASSHSRVLGHYGYTF.

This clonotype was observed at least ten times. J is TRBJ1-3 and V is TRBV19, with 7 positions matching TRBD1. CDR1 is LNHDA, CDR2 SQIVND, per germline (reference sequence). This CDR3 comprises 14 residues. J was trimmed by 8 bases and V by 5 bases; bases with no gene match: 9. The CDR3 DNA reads TGTGCCAGTAGTTTCCACAGGGGACGACACACCATATATTTT. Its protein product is CASSFHRGRHTIYF.

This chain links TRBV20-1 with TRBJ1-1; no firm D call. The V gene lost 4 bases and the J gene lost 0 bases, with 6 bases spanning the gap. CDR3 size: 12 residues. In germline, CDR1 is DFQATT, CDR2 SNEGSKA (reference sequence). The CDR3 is CSAKRLNTEAFF. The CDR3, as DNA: TGCAGTGCTAAGAGGCTGAACACTGAAGCTTTCTTT.